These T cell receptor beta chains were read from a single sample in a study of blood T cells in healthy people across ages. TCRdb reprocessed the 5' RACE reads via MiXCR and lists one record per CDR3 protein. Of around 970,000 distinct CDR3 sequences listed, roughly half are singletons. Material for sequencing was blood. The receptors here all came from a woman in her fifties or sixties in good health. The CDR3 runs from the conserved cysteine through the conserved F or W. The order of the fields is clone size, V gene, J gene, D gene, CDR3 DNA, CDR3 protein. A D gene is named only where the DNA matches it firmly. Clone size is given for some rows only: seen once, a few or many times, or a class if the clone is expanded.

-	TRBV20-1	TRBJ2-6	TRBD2	TGCAGTGTTGATGCGGGGGACTCTGGGGCCAACGTCCTGACTTTC	CSVDAGDSGANVLTF
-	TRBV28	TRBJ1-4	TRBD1	TGTGCCAGCAACTCACAGGGGCCCCTCGAAAAACTGTTTTTT	CASNSQGPLEKLFF
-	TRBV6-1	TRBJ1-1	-	TGTGCCAGCAGATGGAGGGCTGGGATGAACACTGAAGCTTTCTTT	CASRWRAGMNTEAFF
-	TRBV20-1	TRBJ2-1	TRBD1	TGCAGCCGAAGACAGGGATTGAAGAATGAGCAGTTCTTC	CSRRQGLKNEQFF
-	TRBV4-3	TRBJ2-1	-	TGCGCCAGCAGCCCCGGGAGTGTGCCCTACAATGAGCAGTTCTTC	CASSPGSVPYNEQFF
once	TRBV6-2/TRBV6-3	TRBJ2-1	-	TGTGCCAGCAGTTGGGCTAGCGCCAATGAGCAGTTCTTC	CASSWASANEQFF
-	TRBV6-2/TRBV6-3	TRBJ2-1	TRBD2	TGTGCCAGCAGGAGGCGACTAGCTGAACAGTCCTACAATGAGCAGTTCTTC	CASRRRLAEQSYNEQFF
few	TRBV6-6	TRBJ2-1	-	TGTGCCAGCAGCCCCCGGGCGCTCAACTACAATGAGCAGTTCTTC	CASSPRALNYNEQFF
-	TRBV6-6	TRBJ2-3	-	TGTGCCAGCAGTTACTCGAGACGCCCCCCAGATACGCAGTATTTT	CASSYSRRPPDTQYF
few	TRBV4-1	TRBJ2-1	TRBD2	TGCGCCAGCAGCCAAGAAAGGGGACTAGTAGAGGGCAATGAGCAGTTCTTC	CASSQERGLVEGNEQFF
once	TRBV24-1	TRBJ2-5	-	TGTGCCACCAGTGATGCCGCCAGGGCCCAAGAGACCCAGTACTTC	CATSDAARAQETQYF
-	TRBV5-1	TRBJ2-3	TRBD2	TGCGCCAGCAGCGCCCCGGGACTAGCGGGAGATGGGATGGATACGCAGTATTTT	CASSAPGLAGDGMDTQYF
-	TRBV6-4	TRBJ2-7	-	TGTGCCAGCAGTGACCCCTGGATTAGGGCCTACGAGCAGTACTTC	CASSDPWIRAYEQYF
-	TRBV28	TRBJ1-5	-	TGTGCCAGCAGAAATCGACAGGCCCTCAATCAGCCCCAGCATTTT	CASRNRQALNQPQHF
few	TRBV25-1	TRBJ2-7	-	TGTGCCAGCAGTGAATTCGCTCCTTACGAGCAGTACTTC	CASSEFAPYEQYF
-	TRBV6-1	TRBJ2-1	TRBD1	TGTGCCAGCAGTGAAATCAGCCGGGACAGGGGGAATGAGCAGTTCTTC	CASSEISRDRGNEQFF
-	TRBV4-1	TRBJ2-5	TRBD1	TGCGCCAGCAGCCAAGAGAGTACAGGGGGACGAGAGACCCAGTACTTC	CASSQESTGGRETQYF
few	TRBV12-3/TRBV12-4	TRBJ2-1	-	TGTGCCAGCAGCCTCAGGGGCACCCAGGGTAATGAGCAGTTCTTC	CASSLRGTQGNEQFF
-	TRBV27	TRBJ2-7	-	TGTGCCAGCAGGACCGGGGGCGAAAAGCAGTACTTC	CASRTGGEKQYF
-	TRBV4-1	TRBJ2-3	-	TGCGCCAGCAGCCAAGTGTGGGTTAAGAGGACAGAACCAGATACGCAGTATTTT	CASSQVWVKRTEPDTQYF
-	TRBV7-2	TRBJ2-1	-	TGTGCCAGCAGTCAGGGGGGCAGGGGCCGATACAATGAGCAGTTCTTC	CASSQGGRGRYNEQFF
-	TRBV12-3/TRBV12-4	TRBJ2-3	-	TGTGCCAGCAGGGTCCAGGGCCTACCCGATACGCAGTATTTT	CASRVQGLPDTQYF
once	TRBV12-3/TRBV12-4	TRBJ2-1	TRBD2	TGTGCCAGCAGCTATAGCGGGAGGGCCCTCAATGAGCAGTTCTTC	CASSYSGRALNEQFF
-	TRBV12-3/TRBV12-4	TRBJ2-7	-	TGTGCCAGCAGTCCACGGGGAGGTACCTACGAGCAGTACTTC	CASSPRGGTYEQYF
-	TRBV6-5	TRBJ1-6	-	TGTGCCAGCAGTGAGGGTTACTCACCCCTCCACTTT	CASSEGYSPLHF
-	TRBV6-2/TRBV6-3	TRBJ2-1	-	TGTGCCAGCAGTTACGGGAGGTACTCCTACAATGAGCAGTTCTTC	CASSYGRYSYNEQFF
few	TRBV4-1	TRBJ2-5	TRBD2	TGCGCCAGCAGCCAAGTTCTAGCGGGTAACCAAGAGACCCAGTACTTC	CASSQVLAGNQETQYF
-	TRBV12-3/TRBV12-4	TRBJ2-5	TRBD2	TGTGCCAGCAGTCAAACTGGACTAGCGGGAGAGACCCAGTACTTC	CASSQTGLAGETQYF
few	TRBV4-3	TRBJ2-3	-	TGCGCCAGCAGCCAAGACTTAACTATCCCCACAGATACGCAGTATTTT	CASSQDLTIPTDTQYF
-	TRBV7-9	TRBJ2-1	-	TGTGCCAGCAGCATCTATCCGGATGAGCAGTTCTTC	CASSIYPDEQFF
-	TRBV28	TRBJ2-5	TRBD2	TGTGCCAGCAGTACCCCGATGAAGCGGGAGCTTGAGACCCAGTACTTC	CASSTPMKRELETQYF
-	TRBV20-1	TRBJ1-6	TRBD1	TGCAGTGCTAGAGGGAGCAGGGGGCAAAATTCACCCCTCCACTTT	CSARGSRGQNSPLHF
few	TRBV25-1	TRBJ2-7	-	TGTGCCAGCAGTGAGGCTGGGGGCGGCGAGCAGTACTTC	CASSEAGGGEQYF
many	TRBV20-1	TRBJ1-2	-	TGCAGTGCTAGAGATGTGGCAGGGGTGCGGGGCTACACCTTC	CSARDVAGVRGYTF
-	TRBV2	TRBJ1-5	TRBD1	TGTGCCAGCAGGGAAGGACAGGGCAGTCAGCCCCAGCATTTT	CASREGQGSQPQHF
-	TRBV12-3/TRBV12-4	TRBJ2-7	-	TGTGCCAGCAGCACCCTGGTCTCCTACGAGCAGTACTTC	CASSTLVSYEQYF
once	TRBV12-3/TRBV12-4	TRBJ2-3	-	TGTGCCAGCAGTTTGCAGCGGAGGGTTGGCCGCACGCAGTATTTT	CASSLQRRVGRTQYF
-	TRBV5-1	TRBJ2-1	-	TGCGCCAGTCAGCAGGGGATCTCCTACAATGAGCAGTTCTTC	CASQQGISYNEQFF
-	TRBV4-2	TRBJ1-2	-	TGTGCCAGCAGCCAAGAGGGAGGTCGCTACACCTTC	CASSQEGGRYTF
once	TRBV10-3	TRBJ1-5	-	TGTGCCATCAGTGAGTGGGGAACAGACCATTATAGCAATCAGCCCCAGCATTTT	CAISEWGTDHYSNQPQHF
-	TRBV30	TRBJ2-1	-	TGTGCCTGGAGTGTTGGACAGTACAATGAGCAGTTCTTC	CAWSVGQYNEQFF
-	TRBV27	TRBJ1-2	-	TGTGCCAGCAGTTATCGGGCGGGCCCAAACTATGGCTACACCTTC	CASSYRAGPNYGYTF
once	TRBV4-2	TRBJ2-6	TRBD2	TGTGCCAGCAGCCAATTCGCGGGAGGGCTCTCTGGGGCCAACGTCCTGACTTTC	CASSQFAGGLSGANVLTF
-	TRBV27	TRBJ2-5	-	TGTGCCAGCAGTTTATTATACGGGGAGACCCAGTACTTC	CASSLLYGETQYF
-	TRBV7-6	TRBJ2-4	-	TGTGCCAGCAGCTCGCAAGGTCGTCTAATTCCGTACTTC	CASSSQGRLIPYF
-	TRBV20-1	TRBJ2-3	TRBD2	TGCAGTGCTAGACGACTAGCGGGAGTTCCAGATACGCAGTATTTT	CSARRLAGVPDTQYF
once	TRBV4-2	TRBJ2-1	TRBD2	TGTGCCAGCAGCCAATTAACTAGCGGTGGTTACAATGAGCAGTTCTTC	CASSQLTSGGYNEQFF
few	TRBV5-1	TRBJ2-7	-	TGCGCCAGCAGCCTTGGAAATCAGGGAATGATGGACGAGCAGTACTTC	CASSLGNQGMMDEQYF
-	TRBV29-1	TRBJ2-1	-	TGCAGCGTTGAAGATTCCGGAGGAAAGCAGTTCTTC	CSVEDSGGKQFF
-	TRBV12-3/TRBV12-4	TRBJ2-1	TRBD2	TGTGCCAGCGACCGTGGACTAGCGGGCGGAAATGAGCAGTTCTTC	CASDRGLAGGNEQFF
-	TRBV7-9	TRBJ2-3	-	TGTGCCAGCAGGCCGGTCAACACAGATACGCAGTATTTT	CASRPVNTDTQYF
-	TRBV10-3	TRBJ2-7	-	TGTGCCATCAGGAGTCAGGGAAGCTCCTACGAGCAGTACTTC	CAIRSQGSSYEQYF
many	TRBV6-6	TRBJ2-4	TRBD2	TGTGCCAGCAGTTTTCGACTAGCGGGAATAGCCAAAAACATTCAGTACTTC	CASSFRLAGIAKNIQYF
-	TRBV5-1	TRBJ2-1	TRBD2	TGCGCCAGCAGCTTCTCCGCCGTTAGCGGGAACAATGAGCAGTTCTTC	CASSFSAVSGNNEQFF